These 30 T cell receptor beta chains were sequenced from one sample in a study of T cells in Graves' hyperthyroidism and ophthalmopathy. What was amplified from RNA transcripts were TCR beta CDR3 regions. Using the HTBI primer set, a first-round RT-PCR was run on the TCR CDR3. TCRdb reanalysed the multiplex PCR reads using MiXCR and keeps one entry per CDR3 protein. Here the sample spans more than 40,000 distinct CDR3 sequences, 45% to 50% being singletons. Material for sequencing was peripheral blood or thyroid tissue (not recorded which). The receptors derive from a woman between 50 and 59 years old with Graves' hyperthyroidism.

This clonotype was recorded many times. The chain links TRBV11-2 to TRBJ2-3; D remains ambiguous. Per germline, CDR1 SGHAT and CDR2 FQNNGV. CDR3 size: 17 residues. V gave up 0 bases and J gave up 2 bases, with 15 bases separating them. The CDR3 sequence: CASSLEGSATYTDTQYF. CDR3 nucleotides: TGTGCCAGCAGCTTAGAGGGGTCGGCGACCTACACAGATACGCAGTATTTT.

This clonotype came up many times. The chain is built from TRBV28 and TRBJ2-7, with D unresolved. V lost 5 bases to trimming and J lost 3 bases, with 11 bases between them. The length of the CDR3 is 13 residues. Germline CDR1 is MDHEN and CDR2 is SYDVKM. CDR3 sequence (DNA): TGTGCCAGCAGTCCATACAGATACTACGAGCAGTACTTC. Translating gives CASSPYRYYEQYF.

This clonotype was recorded many times. This chain connects TRBV20-1 to TRBJ2-3; 13 bases are shared with TRBD2. The CDR3 sequence is 15 residues long. Germline values: CDR1 DFQATT, CDR2 SNEGSKA (reference sequence). V dropped 6 bases and J dropped 2; count of bases not matched to a gene: 5. The CDR3 is CSARGLAGITDTQYF. DNA of the CDR3: TGCAGTGCAAGGGGACTAGCGGGGATCACAGATACGCAGTATTTT.

The CDR3 loop is CASSLLGDGYEQYF. The CDR3 nucleotides read TGTGCCAGCAGCCTGTTGGGGGACGGCTACGAGCAGTACTTC. The J gene is TRBJ2-7, the V gene TRBV5-5; D may be TRBD1 or TRBD2 (5 bases each). The CDR3 consists of 14 residues. Germline loops: CDR1 SGHKS, CDR2 YYEKEE (reference sequence). Deletions cut 4 bases from V and 3 bases from J, with 14 bases between.

This clonotype has a count of ten or more. This chain connects TRBV5-8 to TRBJ2-7; 7 bases match TRBD1. Germline assignment: CDR1 SGHTS and CDR2 YDEGEE. V shed 2 bases and J 5 bases; nucleotides not matched to a gene: 4. The length of the CDR3 is 13 residues. In nucleotides, the CDR3 is TGTGCCAGCAGCTTCGGGACAGTGAACGAGCAGTACTTC. It specifies CASSFGTVNEQYF. Full variable domain (rest looked up from reference TRBV5-8 and TRBJ2-7): EAGVTQSPTHLIKTRGQQATLRCSPISGHTSVYWYQQALGLGLQFLLWYDEGEERNRGNFPPRFSGRQFPNYSSELNVNALELEDSALYLCASSFGTVNEQYFGPGTRLTVT.

This clonotype was seen more than once but under ten times. A much more abundant neighbour one base away suggests this may be a read error. The chain carries TRBV28 and TRBJ2-5; D is unclear. The CDR3 is 13 amino acids. Germline lookup yields CDR1 MDHEN and CDR2 SYDVKM. CDR3 protein: CASRQLIQGTQYF. CDR3 in DNA: TGTGCCAGCAGACAGCTCATTCAAGGGACCCAGTACTTC.

This sequence joins TRBV29-1 and TRBJ1-2; D might be TRBD1 (6 bases). CDR3 length: 13 amino acids. Germline V lookup: CDR1 SQVTM, CDR2 ANQGSEA. Trimming left V 6 bases short and J 4 bases short, with 15 bases between. CDR3 region: CSVGPGDGYGYTF. The CDR3 bases are TGCAGCGTCGGCCCAGGGGACGGCTATGGCTACACCTTC.

This clonotype is categorized as medium-sized (0.01 to 0.1%). J is TRBJ2-2 and V is TRBV7-3; TRBD2 aligns across 8 bases. With 8 bases clipped from V and 5 bases from J, the junction kept 4 bases outside the gene matches. Per germline, CDR1 SGHTA and CDR2 FQGTGA. There are 13 residues in the CDR3. Here the CDR3 reads CASATSETGELFF. The CDR3 DNA follows: TGTGCCAGCGCGACTAGCGAGACCGGGGAGCTGTTTTTT.

This clonotype was recorded at least ten times. This chain links TRBV24-1 with TRBJ2-3, with 8 bases lining up with TRBD1. Trimming removed 0 bases from V and 1 base from J; junction bases left unmatched: 5. The CDR3 length is 17 residues. CDR1 is KGHDR, CDR2 SFDVKD, per germline. The CDR3 sequence is CATSDLPRGHGTDTQYF. The CDR3 bases are TGTGCCACCAGTGATTTGCCCAGGGGGCATGGCACAGATACGCAGTATTTT.

This clonotype appeared many times. A read error may be the cause here, since a much bigger clone is one base away. The chain employs TRBV20-1 and TRBJ2-5; unclear D gene. V shed 2 bases and J shed 10 bases, with 20 bases lying between them. The germline gives CDR1 DFQATT, CDR2 SNEGSKA (reference sequence). CDR3 length: 14 amino acids. The chain's CDR3 is CSARLGSTRYGQYF. The DNA of the CDR3 is TGCAGTGCTAGATTGGGGTCCACACGCTACGGCCAGTACTTC.

The genes are TRBV5-6 and TRBJ2-7, with TRBD1 identical over 10 bases. CDR1 is SGHDT and CDR2 is YYEEEE in the germline V gene. The CDR3 sequence is 15 residues long. The junction had 9 bases not matched to a gene; V was cut back by 6 bases and J by 3 bases. CDR3 sequence reads: CASIKDRGPNYEQYF. The CDR3 coding sequence is TGTGCCAGCATTAAAGACAGGGGGCCGAACTACGAGCAGTACTTC. Supplemented by reference TRBV5-6 and TRBJ2-7, the full variable domain reads DAGVTQSPTHLIKTRGQQVTLRCSPKSGHDTVSWYQQALGQGPQFIFQYYEEEERQRGNFPDRFSGHQFPNYSSELNVNALLLGDSALYLCASIKDRGPNYEQYFGPGTRLTVT.

This clonotype was observed many times. V is TRBV15 and J is TRBJ1-2, with D uncertain. The germline gives CDR1 LNHNV, CDR2 YYDKDF (reference sequence). This CDR3 has 12 amino acids. V was pared by 3 bases and J by 3 bases, with 5 bases between. In DNA, the CDR3 is TGTGCCACCAGCAGTACTTACTATGGCTACACCTTC. Translation: CATSSTYYGYTF.

This clonotype was picked up many times. The chain is built from TRBV6-1 and TRBJ2-2, with D unclear. CDR3 size: 13 residues. V was pared by 7 bases and J by 0 bases, with 6 bases between. Germline CDR1 is MNHNS and CDR2 is SASEGT. The DNA of the CDR3 is TGTGCCAGCATGACGGCGAACACCGGGGAGCTGTTTTTT. Translation: CASMTANTGELFF.

The rearrangement uses TRBV24-1 and TRBJ1-1; TRBD1 matches at 9 bases. With V trimmed by 4 bases and J by 6 bases, 5 bases remained unmatched. Looked up from germline, CDR1 is KGHDR and CDR2 is SFDVKD. This CDR3 is built from 14 residues. The CDR3 region has the DNA TGTGCCACCAGTGACGGACAGGGGACGGCTGAAGCTTTCTTT. Its protein is CATSDGQGTAEAFF.

The V call is TRBV7-3, the J call TRBJ2-7; D tentatively reads TRBD1 or TRBD2 (5 bases each). V was pared by 4 bases and J by 4 bases, with 17 bases between. There are 15 residues in the CDR3. The V gene's germline CDR1 is SGHTA and CDR2 FQGTGA. The CDR3 sequence: CASSSHPGARYEQYF. CDR3 coding DNA: TGTGCCAGCAGCTCCCACCCCGGGGCTAGGTACGAGCAGTACTTC.

The sample holds a few counts of this clonotype. This chain links TRBV28 with TRBJ1-5; D might be TRBD1 (6 bases). The CDR3 loop spans 16 amino acids. Deletions cut 3 bases from V and 6 bases from J, with 18 bases between. The V gene's germline CDR1 is MDHEN and CDR2 SYDVKM. CDR3 sequence (DNA): TGTGCCAGCAGTTTGATCGCAGGGGTTTCGGGTCAGCCCCAGCATTTT. It specifies CASSLIAGVSGQPQHF.

Only one count was recorded for this clonotype. The chain joins TRBV7-9 to TRBJ1-1, with TRBD1 matching over 10 bases. Trimming at V came to 6 bases and at J to 5 bases, leaving 9 bases not matched to a gene. The CDR3 covers 15 residues. Per the germline V gene, CDR1 is SEHNR and CDR2 is FQNEAQ (reference sequence). As DNA, the CDR3 is TGTGCCAGCAGACGCACCGGGACAGGGGTGACTGAAGCTTTCTTT. It specifies CASRRTGTGVTEAFF. Using reference TRBV7-9 and TRBJ1-1 for the parts outside the CDR3, the full variable domain is DTGVSQNPRHKITKRGQNVTFRCDPISEHNRLYWYRQTLGQGPEFLTYFQNEAQLEKSRLLSDRFSAERPKGSFSTLEIQRTEQGDSAMYLCASRRTGTGVTEAFFGQGTRLTVV.

This clonotype is categorized as medium-sized. The gene calls are TRBV29-1 and TRBJ1-1, with 11 bases identical to TRBD1. The CDR3 loop spans 13 amino acids. V lost 7 bases and J lost 11; bases outside the gene matches: 12. Germline assignment: CDR1 SQVTM and CDR2 ANQGSEA. The CDR3 DNA sequence: TGCAGCGCCAGGAGTGGACAGGGGGCGTTTGCTTTCTTT. Translated, it gives CSARSGQGAFAFF.

The chain uses TRBV10-3 and TRBJ2-5; D assignment may be TRBD1 or TRBD2 (5 bases each). The CDR3 covers 12 residues. The ends were cut back, 6 bases at V and 4 bases at J, with 9 bases in the middle. The germline gives CDR1 ENHRY, CDR2 SYGVKD. CDR3 region: CAIRGVAETQYF. The CDR3 DNA reads as TGTGCCATCAGGGGGGTCGCAGAGACCCAGTACTTC.

This clonotype was detected only a few times. The J gene is TRBJ1-2, the V gene TRBV25-1, with 8 bases fitting TRBD1. The CDR3 spans 13 residues. V dropped 11 bases and J dropped 4; count of bases not matched to a gene: 9. CDR1 is MGHDK, CDR2 SYGVNS, per germline. CDR3 DNA sequence: TGTGCCCAGAAGGACAGGGTATTCTATGGCTACACCTTC. It is translated as CAQKDRVFYGYTF.

This clonotype was seen only once. At one end the junction does not follow the germline gene, possibly because of a read error. The chain has TRBV7-9 and TRBJ1-6; D call uncertain. The V gene's germline CDR1 is SEHNR and CDR2 FQNEAQ (reference sequence). CDR3 length equals 12 residues. Written as DNA, the CDR3 is TGCGCCAGCAGCTTAGCCAATTCACCCCCCCACTTT. This translates into CASSLANSPPHF.

The chain recombines TRBV7-9 with TRBJ1-1; TRBD1 is a possible D gene (6 bases). The germline V gene encodes CDR1 SEHNR and CDR2 FQNEAQ (reference sequence). This CDR3 is 12 amino acids long. The ends were cut back, 3 bases at V and 11 bases at J, with 13 bases in the middle. The CDR3 DNA is TGTGCCAGCAGCTTTAGACAGGAATCGGCTTTCTTT. It specifies CASSFRQESAFF.

This clonotype was detected ten times or more. The genes are TRBV11-2 and TRBJ2-7; no reliable D call. Deletions cut 2 bases from V and 2 bases from J, with 7 bases between. CDR1 SGHAT and CDR2 FQNNGV come from the germline V gene. The CDR3 consists of 13 residues. The CDR3 DNA reads as TGTGCCAGCAGCTTACTGCGAGCCTACGAGCAGTACTTC. Encoded protein: CASSLLRAYEQYF.

This clonotype was seen ten or more times. V usage is TRBV29-1 and J usage is TRBJ2-2; 8 bases match TRBD1. The V and J ends lost 6 bases and 0 bases, in that order; junction bases with no gene match: 3. Germline V gene data show CDR1 as SQVTM and CDR2 as ANQGSEA. The length of the CDR3 is 14 residues. DNA of the CDR3: TGCAGCGTCCAGACAGGGGCGAACACCGGGGAGCTGTTTTTT. Translated, it gives CSVQTGANTGELFF.

This clonotype was picked up a small number of times. V and J are TRBV20-1 and TRBJ2-5; D unresolved. The CDR3 loop spans 12 amino acids. Germline V gene lookup returns CDR1 DFQATT and CDR2 SNEGSKA (reference sequence). The V end was cut by 2 bases, the J end by 4 bases, with 8 bases between. The CDR3 here is CSARSEAETQYF. The CDR3, as DNA: TGCAGTGCTAGATCCGAGGCAGAGACCCAGTACTTC.

V is TRBV25-1 and J is TRBJ2-5; 11 bases map to TRBD1. This CDR3 has 14 residues. J gave up 9 bases and V 3 bases, and 6 bases lay outside the gene matches. The V gene's germline CDR1 is MGHDK and CDR2 SYGVNS. The CDR3: CASSERGQGGSQYF. The CDR3 DNA reads as TGTGCCAGCAGTGAGAGGGGACAGGGGGGTTCCCAGTACTTC. Filled out from reference TRBV25-1 and TRBJ2-5, the complete variable domain reads EADIYQTPRYLVIGTGKKITLECSQTMGHDKMYWYQQDPGMELHLIHYSYGVNSTEKGDLSSESTVSRIRTEHFPLTLESARPSHTSQYLCASSERGQGGSQYFGPGTRLLVL.

This clonotype was picked up many times. Here the CDR3 reads CSASRGRVTGELFF. The DNA for the CDR3 is TGCAGTGCTAGCAGGGGGCGGGTAACCGGGGAGCTGTTTTTT. V gene TRBV20-1 combines with J gene TRBJ2-2; 8 bases agree with TRBD1. The CDR3 contains 14 residues. The germline V gene has CDR1 DFQATT and CDR2 SNEGSKA (reference sequence). Trimming took 3 bases from V and 5 from J; bases not matched to a gene: 5.

Comment on this clonotype: The junction shows a germline mismatch at one end, possibly a read error. The chain combines TRBV6-1 with TRBJ1-1, with D unclear. The CDR3 spans 14 residues. CDR1 and CDR2 from the germline V gene are MNHNS and SASEGT. In DNA, the CDR3 is TGTGCCAGCCTTACTTGGACGATGAACACTGAAGCTCCCTTT. Translation gives CASLTWTMNTEAPF.

The V gene is TRBV2, the J gene TRBJ2-5, with D possibly called TRBD1 or TRBD2 (6 bases each). The length of the CDR3 is 14 residues. Germline loops: CDR1 SNHLY, CDR2 FYNNEI. V lost 8 bases and J lost 5, with 18 bases in between. Here the CDR3 reads CASSPGGRGETQYF. The CDR3 DNA sequence: TGTGCCAGCTCCCCTGGGGGGCGAGGTGAGACCCAGTACTTC.

This clonotype was seen more than once but under ten times. The chain uses TRBV18 and TRBJ1-2, with 10 bases aligning to TRBD1. The CDR3 is made up of 15 amino acids. The germline CDR1 and CDR2 sequences are KGHSH and LQKENI. V lost 3 bases and J lost 3; bases outside the gene matches: 4. The CDR3 reads CASSPRDRGYYGYTF. The CDR3 DNA reads as TGTGCCAGCTCACCCCGGGACAGGGGATACTATGGCTACACCTTC. Full variable domain (rest looked up from reference TRBV18 and TRBJ1-2): NAGVMQNPRHLVRRRGQEARLRCSPMKGHSHVYWYRQLPEEGLKFMVYLQKENIIDESGMPKERFSAEFPKEGPSILRIQQVVRGDSAAYFCASSPRDRGYYGYTFGSGTRLTVV.